The TCR beta chain described here comes from a study of CD8 T cells in Susac syndrome. Study-level findings and limits: As the study acknowledged, the number of individuals in its TCR sequencing and HLA analysis was relatively small.

Random-hexamer reverse transcription was applied to 0.5 to 1 ug RNA. Each CDR3 protein gets one entry after TCRdb re-called the immunoSEQ multiplex PCR reads with MiXCR. Of about 200,000 distinct CDR3 sequences in the sample, roughly 94% were seen once. Notes on this clonotype: Its specificity is not known.

Trimming cost V 6 bases and J 7 bases, with 21 bases left between them. CDR1 and CDR2 from the germline V gene are MGHDK and SYGVNS. The length of the CDR3 is 15 residues. Sequencing was carried out using CD4+ T cells from PBMCs. This chain links TRBV25-1 with TRBJ1-2, with unresolved D. The receptor's source is a human donor in good health. DNA of the CDR3: TGTGCCAGCAGCCAGCCGGCGACGTCTCTCTCTGGCTACACCTTC. This gives the protein CASSQPATSLSGYTF.